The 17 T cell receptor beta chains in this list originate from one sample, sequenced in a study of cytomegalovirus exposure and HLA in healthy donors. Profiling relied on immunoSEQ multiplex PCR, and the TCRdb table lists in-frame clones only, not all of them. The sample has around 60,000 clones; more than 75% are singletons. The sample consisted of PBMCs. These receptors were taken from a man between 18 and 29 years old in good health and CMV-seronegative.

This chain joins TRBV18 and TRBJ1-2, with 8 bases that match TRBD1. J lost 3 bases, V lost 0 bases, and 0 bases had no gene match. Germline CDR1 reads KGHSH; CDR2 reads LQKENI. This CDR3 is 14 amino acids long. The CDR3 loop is CASSPPTGDYGYTF. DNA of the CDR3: TGTGCCAGCTCACCACCGACAGGGGACTATGGCTACACCTTC.

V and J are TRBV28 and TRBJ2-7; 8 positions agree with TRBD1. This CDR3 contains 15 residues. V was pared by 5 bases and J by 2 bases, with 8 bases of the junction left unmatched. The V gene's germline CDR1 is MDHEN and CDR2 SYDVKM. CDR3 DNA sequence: TGTGCCAGCAGTGCACAGGGGGTATGGCCCTACGAGCAGTACTTC. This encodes CASSAQGVWPYEQYF.

In DNA form, the CDR3 reads TGTGCCAGCAGTTTTGGGCCCTCCTCGTTGCCCCAGCATTTT. It codes for CASSFGPSSLPQHF. V gene TRBV28 combines with J gene TRBJ1-5; the D is unclear. The CDR3 runs 14 residues. Trimming shortened V by 3 bases and J by 9 bases, and 15 bases separated the two germline ends. The germline V gene encodes CDR1 MDHEN and CDR2 SYDVKM.

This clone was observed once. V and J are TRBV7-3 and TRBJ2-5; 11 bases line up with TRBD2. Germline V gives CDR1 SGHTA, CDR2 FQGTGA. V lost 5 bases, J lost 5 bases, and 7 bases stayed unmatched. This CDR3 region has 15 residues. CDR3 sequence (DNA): TGTGCCAGCAGCCTACTAGCGGGAGTATGGGAGACCCAGTACTTC. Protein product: CASSLLAGVWETQYF.

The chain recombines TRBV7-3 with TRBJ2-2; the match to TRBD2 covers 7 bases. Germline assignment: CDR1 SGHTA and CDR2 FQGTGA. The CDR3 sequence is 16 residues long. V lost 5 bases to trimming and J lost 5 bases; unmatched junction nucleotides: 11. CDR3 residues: CASSPLGVGGTGELFF. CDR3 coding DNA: TGTGCCAGCAGCCCCTTGGGGGTCGGGGGGACCGGGGAGCTGTTTTTT. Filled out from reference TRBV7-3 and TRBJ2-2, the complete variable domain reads GAGVSQTPSNKVTEKGKYVELRCDPISGHTALYWYRQSLGQGPEFLIYFQGTGAADDSGLPNDRFFAVRPEGSVSTLKIQRTERGDSAVYLCASSPLGVGGTGELFFGEGSRLTVL.

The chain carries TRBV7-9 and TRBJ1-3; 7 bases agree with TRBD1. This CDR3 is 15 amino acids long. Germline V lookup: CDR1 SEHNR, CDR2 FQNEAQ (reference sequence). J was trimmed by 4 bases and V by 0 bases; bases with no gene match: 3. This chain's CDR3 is CASSLAGTDGNTIYF. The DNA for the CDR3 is TGTGCCAGCAGCTTAGCCGGGACAGACGGAAACACCATATATTTT.

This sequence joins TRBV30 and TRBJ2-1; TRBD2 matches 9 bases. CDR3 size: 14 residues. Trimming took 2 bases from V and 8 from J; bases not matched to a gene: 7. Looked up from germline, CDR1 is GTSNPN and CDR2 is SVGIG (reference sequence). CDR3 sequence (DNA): TGTGCCTGGAGTTCGAGCGGGAGGTTGGATGAGCAGTTCTTC. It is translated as CAWSSSGRLDEQFF.

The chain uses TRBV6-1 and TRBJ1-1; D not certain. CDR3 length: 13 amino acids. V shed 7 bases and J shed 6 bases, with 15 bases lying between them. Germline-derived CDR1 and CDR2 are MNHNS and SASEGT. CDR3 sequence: CASNHGIWAEAFF. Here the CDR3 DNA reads TGTGCCAGCAACCACGGGATATGGGCTGAAGCTTTCTTT.

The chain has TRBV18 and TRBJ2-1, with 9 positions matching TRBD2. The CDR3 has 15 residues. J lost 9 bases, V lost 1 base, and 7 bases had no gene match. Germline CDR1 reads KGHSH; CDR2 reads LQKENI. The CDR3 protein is CASSPLIAGVSEQFF. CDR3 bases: TGTGCCAGCTCACCACTTATAGCGGGAGTGAGTGAGCAGTTCTTC.

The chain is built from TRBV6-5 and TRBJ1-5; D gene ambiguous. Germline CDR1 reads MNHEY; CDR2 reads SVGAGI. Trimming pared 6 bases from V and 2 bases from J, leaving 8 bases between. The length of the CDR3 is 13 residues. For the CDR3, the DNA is TGTGCCAGCAGATCAACAGGCAATCAGCCCCAGCATTTT. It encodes CASRSTGNQPQHF.

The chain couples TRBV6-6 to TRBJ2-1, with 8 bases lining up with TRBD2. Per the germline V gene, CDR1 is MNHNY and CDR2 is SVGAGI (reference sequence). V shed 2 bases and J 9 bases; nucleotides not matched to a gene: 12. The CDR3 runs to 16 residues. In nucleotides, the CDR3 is TGTGCCAGCAGTTACCCACCGGGACTAGTTTTGCCTGAGCAGTTCTTC. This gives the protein CASSYPPGLVLPEQFF.

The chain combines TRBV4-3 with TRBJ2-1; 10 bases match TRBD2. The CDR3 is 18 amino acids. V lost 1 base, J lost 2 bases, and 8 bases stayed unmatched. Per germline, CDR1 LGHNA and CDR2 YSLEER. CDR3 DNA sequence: TGCGCCAGCAGCCAAGGGGGGGCTAGCGGGAGTGCCTACAATGAGCAGTTCTTC. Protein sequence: CASSQGGASGSAYNEQFF.

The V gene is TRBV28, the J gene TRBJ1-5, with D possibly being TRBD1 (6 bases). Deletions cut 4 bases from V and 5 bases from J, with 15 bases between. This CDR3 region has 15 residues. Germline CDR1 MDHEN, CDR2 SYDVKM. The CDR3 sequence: CASSSARGSHQPQHF. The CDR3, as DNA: TGTGCCAGCAGTTCGGCAAGGGGGAGTCATCAGCCCCAGCATTTT. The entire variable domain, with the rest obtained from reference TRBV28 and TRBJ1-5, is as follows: DVKVTQSSRYLVKRTGEKVFLECVQDMDHENMFWYRQDPGLGLRLIYFSYDVKMKEKGDIPEGYSVSREKKERFSLILESASTNQTSMYLCASSSARGSHQPQHFGDGTRLSIL.

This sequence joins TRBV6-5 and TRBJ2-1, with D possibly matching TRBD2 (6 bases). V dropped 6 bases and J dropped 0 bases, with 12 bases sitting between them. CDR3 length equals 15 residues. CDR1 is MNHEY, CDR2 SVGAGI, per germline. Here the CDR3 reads CASSRDFGSYNEQFF. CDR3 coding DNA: TGTGCCAGCAGCCGGGACTTCGGCTCCTACAATGAGCAGTTCTTC.

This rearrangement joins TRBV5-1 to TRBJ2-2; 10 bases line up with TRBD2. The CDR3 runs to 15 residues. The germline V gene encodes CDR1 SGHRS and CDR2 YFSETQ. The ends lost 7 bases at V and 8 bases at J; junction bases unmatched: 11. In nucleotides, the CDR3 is TGCGCCAGCGGATCGGAGCGGGAGGGGCGTGGGGAGCTGTTTTTT. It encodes CASGSEREGRGELFF. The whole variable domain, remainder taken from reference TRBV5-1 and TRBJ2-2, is KAGVTQTPRYLIKTRGQQVTLSCSPISGHRSVSWYQQTPGQGLQFLFEYFSETQRNKGNFPGRFSGRQFSNSRSEMNVSTLELGDSALYLCASGSEREGRGELFFGEGSRLTVL.

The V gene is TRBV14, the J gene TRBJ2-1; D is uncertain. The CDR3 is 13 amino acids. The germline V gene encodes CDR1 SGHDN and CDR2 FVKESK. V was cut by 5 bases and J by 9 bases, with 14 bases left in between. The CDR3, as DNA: TGTGCCAGCAGCAAACTCGGTCTTGCTGAGCAGTTCTTC. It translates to CASSKLGLAEQFF.

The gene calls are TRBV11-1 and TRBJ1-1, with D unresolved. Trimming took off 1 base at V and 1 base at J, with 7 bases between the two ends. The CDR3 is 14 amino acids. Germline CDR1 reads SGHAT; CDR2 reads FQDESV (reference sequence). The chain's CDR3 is CASSLGGSNTEAFF. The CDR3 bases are TGTGCCAGCAGCTTAGGCGGATCGAACACTGAAGCTTTCTTT.